The rows below give T cell receptor beta chains drawn from one sample of a study. TCRdb recomputed calls from the 5' RACE reads with MiXCR, one row per CDR3 protein. The table includes tens of thousands of distinct CDR3 sequences, 22% detected once. Input material: Tregs sorted from a lymph node. These receptors originate from a female donor with breast cancer. The CDR3 runs from the conserved cysteine through the conserved F or W. The order of the fields is V gene, J gene, D gene, clone size, CDR3 DNA, CDR3 protein. The D gene is left open where the match is weak. Clone size is shown for a subset of rows, as once, few, many or a class of expanded clone.

V gene: TRBV28
J gene: TRBJ1-3
D gene: -
clone size: many
CDR3 DNA: TGTGCCAGCATCGGCACCTCTGGAAACACCATATATTTT
CDR3 protein: CASIGTSGNTIYF

V gene: TRBV12-5
J gene: TRBJ1-3
D gene: TRBD1
clone size: -
CDR3 DNA: TGTGCTAGTGGTTTAAATTCGATACAGGGGCCTGCTTCTGGAAACACCATATATTTT
CDR3 protein: CASGLNSIQGPASGNTIYF

V gene: TRBV7-8
J gene: TRBJ1-5
D gene: -
clone size: -
CDR3 DNA: TGTGCCAGCAGTTTTAGTCCATCTAGCAATCAGCCCCAGCATTTT
CDR3 protein: CASSFSPSSNQPQHF

V gene: TRBV28
J gene: TRBJ1-1
D gene: -
clone size: few
CDR3 DNA: TGTGCCAGCAGTTCCGCCGGGACCGCGATGATAAACACTGAAGCTTTCTTT
CDR3 protein: CASSSAGTAMINTEAFF

V gene: TRBV13
J gene: TRBJ1-5
D gene: -
clone size: many
CDR3 DNA: TGTGCCAGCAGCTTAGCGGGGTCTAGCAATCAGCCCCAGCATTTT
CDR3 protein: CASSLAGSSNQPQHF

V gene: TRBV20-1
J gene: TRBJ2-5
D gene: -
clone size: many
CDR3 DNA: TGCAGTGCCCCAACAGACGTCCTCGGGGAGACCCAGTACTTC
CDR3 protein: CSAPTDVLGETQYF

V gene: TRBV10-3
J gene: TRBJ2-2
D gene: -
clone size: few
CDR3 DNA: TGTGCCATCAGGCGCAACACCGGGGAGCTGTTTTTT
CDR3 protein: CAIRRNTGELFF

V gene: TRBV6-6
J gene: TRBJ2-5
D gene: -
clone size: -
CDR3 DNA: TGTGCCAGCAGTTACCCCCAAGAGACCCAGTACTTC
CDR3 protein: CASSYPQETQYF

V gene: TRBV27
J gene: TRBJ2-1
D gene: -
clone size: -
CDR3 DNA: TGTGCCAGCGATGGACGGGAGATGGTCTCCTACAATGAGCAGTTCTTC
CDR3 protein: CASDGREMVSYNEQFF

V gene: TRBV15
J gene: TRBJ1-1
D gene: -
clone size: -
CDR3 DNA: TGTGCCACCAGCACCCGGGACGCCAAGAACACTGAAGCTTTCTTT
CDR3 protein: CATSTRDAKNTEAFF

V gene: TRBV7-9
J gene: TRBJ2-2
D gene: -
clone size: -
CDR3 DNA: TGTGCCAGCAGCTCCCTGAACACCGGGGAGCTGTTTTTT
CDR3 protein: CASSSLNTGELFF

V gene: TRBV28
J gene: TRBJ2-7
D gene: -
clone size: many
CDR3 DNA: TGTGCCAGCAGTTTTAACAACCCAGGGGTGCAGTACTTC
CDR3 protein: CASSFNNPGVQYF

V gene: TRBV4-1
J gene: TRBJ1-3
D gene: -
clone size: -
CDR3 DNA: TGCGCCAGCAGCCCCGGACTGTCGTCTGGAAACACCATATATTTT
CDR3 protein: CASSPGLSSGNTIYF

V gene: TRBV5-6
J gene: TRBJ2-3
D gene: -
clone size: -
CDR3 DNA: TGTGCCAGCAGCTTCGCCCTAGGGAGCACAGATACGCAGTATTTT
CDR3 protein: CASSFALGSTDTQYF

V gene: TRBV20-1
J gene: TRBJ1-3
D gene: -
clone size: many
CDR3 DNA: TGCAGTGCTAGAGGCATTGGCTGGGGGACGTCTGGAAACACCATATATTTT
CDR3 protein: CSARGIGWGTSGNTIYF

V gene: TRBV6-5
J gene: TRBJ2-7
D gene: -
clone size: many
CDR3 DNA: TGTGCCAGCAGTTACTCGCTATCCTACGAGCAGTACTTC
CDR3 protein: CASSYSLSYEQYF

V gene: TRBV6-5
J gene: TRBJ1-2
D gene: -
clone size: -
CDR3 DNA: TGTGCCAGCAGTTACGACAGATATGGCTACACCTTC
CDR3 protein: CASSYDRYGYTF

V gene: TRBV10-3
J gene: TRBJ2-2
D gene: TRBD1
clone size: many
CDR3 DNA: TGTGCCATCAGTGGGGGAGACAGGGGGCCCGGGGAGCTGTTTTTT
CDR3 protein: CAISGGDRGPGELFF

V gene: TRBV7-2
J gene: TRBJ2-7
D gene: -
clone size: many
CDR3 DNA: TGTGCCAGCAGCTTAGGATCTTTGTGGGAGCAGTACTTC
CDR3 protein: CASSLGSLWEQYF

V gene: TRBV20-1
J gene: TRBJ2-5
D gene: -
clone size: many
CDR3 DNA: TGCAGTGCTCCCCCTCTGAGGGCCAATGGAGAGACCCAGTACTTC
CDR3 protein: CSAPPLRANGETQYF

V gene: TRBV4-1
J gene: TRBJ1-1
D gene: -
clone size: many
CDR3 DNA: TGCGCCAGCAGCCAGGGACACAGGAACACTGAAGCTTTCTTT
CDR3 protein: CASSQGHRNTEAFF

V gene: TRBV27
J gene: TRBJ2-7
D gene: -
clone size: -
CDR3 DNA: TGTGCCAGCAGTTTCCGGGGCCCCTACGAGCAGTACTTC
CDR3 protein: CASSFRGPYEQYF

V gene: TRBV30
J gene: TRBJ2-6
D gene: -
clone size: many
CDR3 DNA: TGTGCCTGGAGTGGGGGCTCTGGGGCCAACGTCCTGACTTTC
CDR3 protein: CAWSGGSGANVLTF

V gene: TRBV5-1
J gene: TRBJ2-1
D gene: TRBD2
clone size: few
CDR3 DNA: TGCGCCAGCAGCCCACTGGGGCTAGCGGGAGTATACAATGAGCAGTTCTTC
CDR3 protein: CASSPLGLAGVYNEQFF

V gene: TRBV7-9
J gene: TRBJ2-5
D gene: -
clone size: -
CDR3 DNA: TGTGCCAGCAGCTTTGTGGACAGCCAACAAGAGACCCAGTACTTC
CDR3 protein: CASSFVDSQQETQYF

V gene: TRBV7-9
J gene: TRBJ1-5
D gene: -
clone size: few
CDR3 DNA: TGTGCCAGCAGCTTAGCAGGGATCGATCAGCCCCAGCATTTT
CDR3 protein: CASSLAGIDQPQHF

V gene: TRBV9
J gene: TRBJ2-3
D gene: -
clone size: many
CDR3 DNA: TGTGCCAGCAGCGTAGCGGGATCGGGGACAGATACGCAGTATTTT
CDR3 protein: CASSVAGSGTDTQYF

V gene: TRBV20-1
J gene: TRBJ1-6
D gene: -
clone size: -
CDR3 DNA: TGCAGTGCTAGAGAGGGGACATCGGCAGGCAATTCACCCCTCCACTTT
CDR3 protein: CSAREGTSAGNSPLHF

V gene: TRBV5-6
J gene: TRBJ2-2
D gene: TRBD1
clone size: few
CDR3 DNA: TGTGCCAGCAGTTACCCCGGGACAGTGAACACCGGGGAGCTGTTTTTT
CDR3 protein: CASSYPGTVNTGELFF

V gene: TRBV20-1
J gene: TRBJ2-5
D gene: -
clone size: -
CDR3 DNA: TGCAGTGCTAGTACCGGGACTCAAGAGACCCAGTACTTC
CDR3 protein: CSASTGTQETQYF

V gene: TRBV3-1
J gene: TRBJ2-7
D gene: -
clone size: many
CDR3 DNA: TGTGCCAGCAGCCAGTTCCTAGGAACCTACGAGCAGTACTTC
CDR3 protein: CASSQFLGTYEQYF

V gene: TRBV2
J gene: TRBJ2-7
D gene: -
clone size: few
CDR3 DNA: TGTGCCAGCAGGGGGTCGGGGACACAATACGAGCAGTACTTC
CDR3 protein: CASRGSGTQYEQYF

V gene: TRBV7-9
J gene: TRBJ2-1
D gene: -
clone size: many
CDR3 DNA: TGTGCCAGCAGCTTAGGGGATACAGGGTTAGGGAATGAGCAGTTCTTC
CDR3 protein: CASSLGDTGLGNEQFF

V gene: TRBV7-6
J gene: TRBJ2-5
D gene: TRBD1
clone size: few
CDR3 DNA: TGTGCCAGCAGCCCCATCCCCGGGACAGGGAATGGGGAGACCCAGTACTTC
CDR3 protein: CASSPIPGTGNGETQYF

V gene: TRBV6-5
J gene: TRBJ1-2
D gene: -
clone size: -
CDR3 DNA: TGTGCCAGCAGTTACGAGGGGCTGGATGGCTACACCTTC
CDR3 protein: CASSYEGLDGYTF

V gene: TRBV9
J gene: TRBJ1-1
D gene: TRBD1
clone size: -
CDR3 DNA: TGTGCCAGCAGCGTAGGGGGGAGGGGGCTCCGGAACACTGAAGCTTTCTTT
CDR3 protein: CASSVGGRGLRNTEAFF

V gene: TRBV2
J gene: TRBJ2-3
D gene: -
clone size: -
CDR3 DNA: TGTGCCAGCACCCCCCCCACAGATACGCAGTATTTT
CDR3 protein: CASTPPTDTQYF

V gene: TRBV28
J gene: TRBJ2-1
D gene: TRBD2
clone size: many
CDR3 DNA: TGTGCCAGCAGAGTAGCGGGATCCTACAATGAGCAGTTCTTC
CDR3 protein: CASRVAGSYNEQFF

V gene: TRBV27
J gene: TRBJ2-3
D gene: TRBD2
clone size: -
CDR3 DNA: TGTGCCAGCAGTTTCGGGGCGGGAGTAACAGATACGCAGTATTTT
CDR3 protein: CASSFGAGVTDTQYF

V gene: TRBV30
J gene: TRBJ2-2
D gene: TRBD2
clone size: -
CDR3 DNA: TGTGCCTGGAGTTGGGCGGGAGTGTTGGGGGAGCTGTTTTTT
CDR3 protein: CAWSWAGVLGELFF

V gene: TRBV18
J gene: TRBJ2-7
D gene: -
clone size: many
CDR3 DNA: TGTGCCAGCTCACCCCTAGCTGGGACAGAGCAGTACTTC
CDR3 protein: CASSPLAGTEQYF

V gene: TRBV4-2
J gene: TRBJ1-1
D gene: TRBD1
clone size: few
CDR3 DNA: TGTGCCAGCAGCCAAGTAGGGGGCGTCCAAAGCACTGAAGCTTTCTTT
CDR3 protein: CASSQVGGVQSTEAFF

V gene: TRBV20-1
J gene: TRBJ1-1
D gene: -
clone size: few
CDR3 DNA: TGCAGTGCTCCAGGGACCTTTGGGGCTGAAGCTTTCTTT
CDR3 protein: CSAPGTFGAEAFF

V gene: TRBV20-1
J gene: TRBJ2-5
D gene: TRBD2
clone size: few
CDR3 DNA: TGCAGTGCTAGAGGCGGGAGGCCCCAAGAGACCCAGTACTTC
CDR3 protein: CSARGGRPQETQYF

V gene: TRBV6-1
J gene: TRBJ1-1
D gene: -
clone size: many
CDR3 DNA: TGTGCCAGCAGTTTTGACGGCTTGAACACTGAAGCTTTCTTT
CDR3 protein: CASSFDGLNTEAFF

V gene: TRBV7-3
J gene: TRBJ2-3
D gene: -
clone size: many
CDR3 DNA: TGTGCCAGCAGTTTCATGGGGACCACAGATACGCAGTATTTT
CDR3 protein: CASSFMGTTDTQYF

V gene: TRBV4-1
J gene: TRBJ2-1
D gene: -
clone size: few
CDR3 DNA: TGCGCCAGCAGCCAAGTGCGGACCTCCTACAATGAGCAGTTCTTC
CDR3 protein: CASSQVRTSYNEQFF

V gene: TRBV20-1
J gene: TRBJ2-2
D gene: -
clone size: -
CDR3 DNA: TGCAGTGCTAGAGATCTGCAGGGGACCAACACCGGGGAGCTGTTTTTT
CDR3 protein: CSARDLQGTNTGELFF

V gene: TRBV12-3/TRBV12-4
J gene: TRBJ1-4
D gene: -
clone size: once
CDR3 DNA: TGTGTCATCCTGGGAGGGGGAACTAATGAAAAACTGTTTTTT
CDR3 protein: CVILGGGTNEKLFF

V gene: TRBV20-1
J gene: TRBJ1-2
D gene: -
clone size: many
CDR3 DNA: TGCAGTGCTAGAGGTGCCTTGGGCTACACCTTC
CDR3 protein: CSARGALGYTF

V gene: TRBV27
J gene: TRBJ2-7
D gene: -
clone size: -
CDR3 DNA: TGTGCCAGCAGTTGGGGACGGAACTCCTACGAGCAGTACTTC
CDR3 protein: CASSWGRNSYEQYF

V gene: TRBV5-1
J gene: TRBJ1-5
D gene: -
clone size: few
CDR3 DNA: TGCGCCAGCAGCTTTGACGGCTATAGCAATCAGCCCCAGCATTTT
CDR3 protein: CASSFDGYSNQPQHF

V gene: TRBV20-1
J gene: TRBJ2-1
D gene: TRBD2
clone size: -
CDR3 DNA: TGCAGTGCTAGAGGACTAGCGGGGTACAATGAGCAGTTCTTC
CDR3 protein: CSARGLAGYNEQFF